This T cell receptor (beta chain) was recorded in a study of tissue T cells after allogeneic stem cell transplantation. Findings and caveats of the study: Tissue-detected TCR repertoire was only partly captured by blood and spleen T cells. Anatomically similar tissues had similar TCR repertoires within each patient.

Survey-depth TCRbeta CDR3 sequencing reported V/J genes and productive frequencies. Clones were read by immunoSEQ multiplex PCR, and TCRdb kept only the in-frame ones, dropping some. Among thousands of clones, around 68% were seen once, and the ten largest hold about 0.81%. V was clipped by 3 bases and J by 3 bases; unmatched bases: 2. Germline V gene lookup returns CDR1 LGHNA and CDR2 YSYQKL. There are 15 residues in the CDR3. Comments on this clone: No antigen is known for it. The gene symbols are mouse symbols. The read stops 1 residue short of the end of the CDR3; the missing end is completed from the germline J gene.

The source material was blood. The genes are TRBV2 and TRBJ2-5; 11 bases map to TRBD2. This sequence was found in a female BALB/c mouse in good health. Mice of this strain are of MHC haplotype H2-d. The sequenced CDR3 bases are TGTGCCAGCAGCCACCGGGACTGGGGGCAAGACACCCAGTAC. Translating gives CASSHRDWGQDTQY. The complete CDR3 sequence is CASSHRDWGQDTQYF. Supplemented by reference TRBV2 and TRBJ2-5, the full variable domain reads DPKIIQKPKYLVAVTGSEKILICEQYLGHNAMYWYRQSAKKPLEFMFSYSYQKLMDNQTASSRFQPQSSKKNHLDLQITALKPDDSATYFCASSHRDWGQDTQYFGPGTRLLVL.